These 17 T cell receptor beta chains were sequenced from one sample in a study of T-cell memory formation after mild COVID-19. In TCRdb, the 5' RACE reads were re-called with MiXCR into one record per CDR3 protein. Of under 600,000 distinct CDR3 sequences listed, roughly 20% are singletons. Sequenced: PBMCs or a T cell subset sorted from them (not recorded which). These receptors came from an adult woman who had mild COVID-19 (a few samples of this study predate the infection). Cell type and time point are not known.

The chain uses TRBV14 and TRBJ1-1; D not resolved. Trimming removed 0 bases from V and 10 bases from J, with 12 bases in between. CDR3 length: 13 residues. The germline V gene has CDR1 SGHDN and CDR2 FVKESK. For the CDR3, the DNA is TGTGCCAGCAGCCAAGATATCCCCCCGGGAGCTTTCTTT. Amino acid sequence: CASSQDIPPGAFF.

CDR3 protein: CASSLDRSYNEQFF. The CDR3 DNA reads as TGTGCCAGCAGCTTAGACAGGAGCTACAATGAGCAGTTCTTC. This sequence joins TRBV7-2 and TRBJ2-1; maybe TRBD1 (5 bases). V gave up 1 base and J gave up 3 bases, with 7 bases separating them. CDR3 length: 14 residues. Germline V gene data show CDR1 as SGHTA and CDR2 as FQGNSA.

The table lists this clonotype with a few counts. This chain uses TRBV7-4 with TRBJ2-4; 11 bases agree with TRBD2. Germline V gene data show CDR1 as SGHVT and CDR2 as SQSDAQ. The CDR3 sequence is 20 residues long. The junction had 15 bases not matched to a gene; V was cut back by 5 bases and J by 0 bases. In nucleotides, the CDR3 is TGTGCCAGCAGCAACGAACCGGGACTAGCGGAAATTCCAGCCAAAAACATTCAGTACTTC. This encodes CASSNEPGLAEIPAKNIQYF.

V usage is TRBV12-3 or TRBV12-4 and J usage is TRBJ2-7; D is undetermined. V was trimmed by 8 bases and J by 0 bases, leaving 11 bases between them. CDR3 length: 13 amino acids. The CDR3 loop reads CASRAMGSYEQYF. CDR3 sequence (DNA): TGTGCCAGCCGGGCTATGGGCTCCTACGAGCAGTACTTC.

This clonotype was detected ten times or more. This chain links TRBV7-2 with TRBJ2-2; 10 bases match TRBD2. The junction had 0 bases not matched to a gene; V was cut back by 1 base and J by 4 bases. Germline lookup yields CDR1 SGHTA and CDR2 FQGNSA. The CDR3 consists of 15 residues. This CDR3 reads CASSLGTSGTGELFF. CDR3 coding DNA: TGTGCCAGCAGCTTAGGGACTAGCGGCACCGGGGAGCTGTTTTTT.

CDR3 region: CASSSGPGLGGYTF. CDR3 in DNA: TGTGCCAGCAGCTCAGGACCGGGACTGGGAGGCTACACCTTC. V is TRBV7-8 and J is TRBJ1-2, with a tentative D call TRBD1 (5 bases). Germline loops: CDR1 SGHVS, CDR2 FQNEAQ. Trimming removed 4 bases at V and 8 bases at J, with 17 bases between. The length of the CDR3 is 14 residues.

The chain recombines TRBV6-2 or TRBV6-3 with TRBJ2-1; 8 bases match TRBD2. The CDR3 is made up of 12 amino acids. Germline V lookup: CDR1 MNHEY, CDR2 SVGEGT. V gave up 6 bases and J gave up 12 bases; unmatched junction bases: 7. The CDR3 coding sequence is TGTGCCAGCAGGGACACTAGCGGAGGGCAGTTCTTC. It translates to CASRDTSGGQFF.

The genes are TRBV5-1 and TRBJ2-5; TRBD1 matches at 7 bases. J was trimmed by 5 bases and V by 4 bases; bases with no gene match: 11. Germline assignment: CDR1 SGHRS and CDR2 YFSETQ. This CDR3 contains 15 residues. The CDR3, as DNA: TGCGCCAGCAGCCCAGGGACAGCGATTGGGGAGACCCAGTACTTC. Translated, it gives CASSPGTAIGETQYF.

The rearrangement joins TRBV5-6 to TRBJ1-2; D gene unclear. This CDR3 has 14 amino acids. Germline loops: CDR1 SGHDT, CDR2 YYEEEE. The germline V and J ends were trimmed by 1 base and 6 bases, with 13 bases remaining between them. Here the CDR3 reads CASSLTPEADGYTF. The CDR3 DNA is TGTGCCAGCAGCTTGACCCCGGAGGCCGATGGCTACACCTTC.

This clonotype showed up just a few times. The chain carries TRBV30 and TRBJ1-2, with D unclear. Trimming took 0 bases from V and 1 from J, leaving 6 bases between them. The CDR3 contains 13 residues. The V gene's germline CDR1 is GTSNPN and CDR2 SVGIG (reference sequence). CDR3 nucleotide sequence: TGTGCCTGGAGTGTAGGGTTTAACTATGGCTACACCTTC. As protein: CAWSVGFNYGYTF.

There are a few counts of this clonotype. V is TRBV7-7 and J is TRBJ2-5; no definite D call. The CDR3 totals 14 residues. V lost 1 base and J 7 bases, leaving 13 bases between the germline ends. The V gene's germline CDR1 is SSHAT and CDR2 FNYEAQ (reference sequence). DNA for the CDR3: TGTGCCAGCAGCTTAGATACAGTCAGTTGGACCCAGTACTTC. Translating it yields CASSLDTVSWTQYF.

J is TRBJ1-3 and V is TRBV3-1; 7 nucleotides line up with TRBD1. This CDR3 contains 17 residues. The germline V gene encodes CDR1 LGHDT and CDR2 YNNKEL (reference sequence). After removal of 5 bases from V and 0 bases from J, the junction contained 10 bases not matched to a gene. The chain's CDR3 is CASSSGQQYISGNTIYF. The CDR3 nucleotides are TGTGCCAGCAGCTCGGGACAGCAATACATCTCTGGAAACACCATATATTTT.

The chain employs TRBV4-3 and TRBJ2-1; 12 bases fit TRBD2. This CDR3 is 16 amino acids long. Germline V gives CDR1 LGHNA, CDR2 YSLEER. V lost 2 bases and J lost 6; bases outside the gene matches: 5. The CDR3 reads CASSQSGLAGGNEQFF. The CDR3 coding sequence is TGCGCCAGCAGCCAATCGGGACTAGCGGGCGGCAATGAGCAGTTCTTC.

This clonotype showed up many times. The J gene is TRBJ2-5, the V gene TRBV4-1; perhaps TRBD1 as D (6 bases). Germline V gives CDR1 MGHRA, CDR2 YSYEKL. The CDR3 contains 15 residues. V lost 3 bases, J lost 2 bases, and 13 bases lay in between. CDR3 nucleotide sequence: TGCGCCAGCAGCCAGAGCCGGGACATTCAAGAGACCCAGTACTTC. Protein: CASSQSRDIQETQYF.

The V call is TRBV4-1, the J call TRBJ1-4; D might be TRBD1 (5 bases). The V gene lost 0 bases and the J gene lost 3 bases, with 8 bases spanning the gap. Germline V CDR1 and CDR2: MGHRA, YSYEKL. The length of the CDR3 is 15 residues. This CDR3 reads CASSQDGGANEKLFF. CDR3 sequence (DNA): TGCGCCAGCAGCCAAGATGGAGGGGCTAATGAAAAACTGTTTTTT.

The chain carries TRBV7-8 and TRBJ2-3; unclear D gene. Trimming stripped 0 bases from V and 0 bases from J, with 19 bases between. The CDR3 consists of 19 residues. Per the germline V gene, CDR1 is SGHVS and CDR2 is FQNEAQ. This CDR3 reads CASSLAVSGSSGSTDTQYF. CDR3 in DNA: TGTGCCAGCAGCTTAGCGGTATCAGGCTCTTCAGGTAGCACAGATACGCAGTATTTT.

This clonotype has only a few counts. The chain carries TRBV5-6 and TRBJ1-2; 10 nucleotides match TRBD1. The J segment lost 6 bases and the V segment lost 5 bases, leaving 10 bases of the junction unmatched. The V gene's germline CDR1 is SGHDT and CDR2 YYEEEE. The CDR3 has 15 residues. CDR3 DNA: TGTGCCAGCAGAGCTAAGACAGGGGGCGTTGATGGCTACACCTTC. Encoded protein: CASRAKTGGVDGYTF.